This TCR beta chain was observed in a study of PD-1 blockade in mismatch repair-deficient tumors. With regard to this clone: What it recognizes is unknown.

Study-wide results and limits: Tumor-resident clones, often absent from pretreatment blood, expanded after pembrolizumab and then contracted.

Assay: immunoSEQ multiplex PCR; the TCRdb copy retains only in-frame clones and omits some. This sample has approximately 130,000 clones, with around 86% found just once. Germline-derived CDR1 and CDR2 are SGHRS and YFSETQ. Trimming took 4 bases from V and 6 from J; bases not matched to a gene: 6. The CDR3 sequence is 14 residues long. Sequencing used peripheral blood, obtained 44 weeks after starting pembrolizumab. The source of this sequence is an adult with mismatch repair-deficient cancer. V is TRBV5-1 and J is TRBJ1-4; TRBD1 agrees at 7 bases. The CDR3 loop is CASSLRGSDEKLFF. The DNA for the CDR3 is TGCGCCAGCAGCCTCAGGGGGTCAGATGAAAAACTGTTTTTT.